This TCR beta chain came from a study of cytomegalovirus exposure and HLA in healthy donors. This CDR3 spans 15 amino acids. Germline CDR1 and CDR2: SGDLS and YYNGEE. Trimming at V came to 0 bases and at J to 4 bases, leaving 3 bases not matched to a gene. Use of 60 Vbeta and 13 Jbeta primers characterized the PCR. Some clones are missing from TCRdb's copy, which holds only in-frame ones; the method was immunoSEQ multiplex PCR. The sample has over 150,000 clones; about four fifths are singletons. The chain has TRBV9 and TRBJ2-1; TRBD2 agrees at 8 bases. The receptor was derived from a woman aged 45-60 years in good health and CMV-seropositive. The sequenced sample consisted of PBMCs. The CDR3 nucleotides are TGTGCCAGCAGCGTAGAACTAGCGGAATACAATGAGCAGTTCTTC. Translating gives CASSVELAEYNEQFF. The full variable domain, in which reference TRBV9 and TRBJ2-1 provide the parts outside the CDR3, is DSGVTQTPKHLITATGQRVTLRCSPRSGDLSVYWYQQSLDQGLQFLIQYYNGEERAKGNILERFSAQQFPDLHSELNLSSLELGDSALYFCASSVELAEYNEQFFGPGTRLTVL.